Listed below are T cell receptor beta chains from one sample, sequenced in a study of blood T cell repertoires in COVID-19. Clones were read by immunoSEQ multiplex PCR, and TCRdb kept only the in-frame ones, dropping some. The profile shows around 20,000 clones, roughly nine tenths of them singletons. Sequences were obtained from peripheral blood. All receptors derive from a human donor with active COVID-19. The donor label of this sample is uncertain. Both conserved end residues are trimmed from each CDR3. For some rows the clone size is stated as once, few or many, or as a class when expanded; others skip it.

cdr3_length j_call clone_size v_call cdr3_aa
14 TRBJ2-2 . TRBV6-5 ASSLQLTVRTGELF
12 TRBJ2-3 . TRBV5-4 ASSQTIATDTQY
15 TRBJ2-5 . TRBV5-1 ASSLSPGTSGSETQY
16 TRBJ2-3 large TRBV4-3 ASSQEWASGSFTDTQY
14 TRBJ2-5 . TRBV7-9 ASSLDGGASLETQY
14 TRBJ2-3 . TRBV4-1 ASSRVLSLPPDTQY
13 TRBJ2-3 . TRBV7-9 ASSVMSGTRDTQY
8 TRBJ2-1 . TRBV29-1 SVDQREQF
16 TRBJ2-4 few TRBV11-3 ASSFLGTSDIAKNIQY
15 TRBJ2-7 . TRBV7-9 ASSRSGQRYSSYEQY
11 TRBJ1-1 . TRBV5-1 ASSFIQGSEAF
11 TRBJ1-1 . TRBV12-3/TRBV12-4 ASSFTGGTEAF
10 TRBJ1-1 . TRBV29-1 SVGSGDTEAF
14 TRBJ2-1 . TRBV6-2/TRBV6-3 ASSYSGLDTYNEQF
16 TRBJ1-1 . TRBV5-1 ASSLGSRGSKGNTEAF
13 TRBJ2-3 . TRBV9 ASSQGVSETDTQY
12 TRBJ2-7 . TRBV6-5 ASSIRQGPSEQY
11 TRBJ1-1 . TRBV18 ASSTQVNTEAF
13 TRBJ2-1 . TRBV19 ASSIGWSSYNEQF
13 TRBJ1-2 . TRBV7-9 ASSSFLVAGSGYT
13 TRBJ2-1 . TRBV5-4 ASSPGLAGRNEQF
13 TRBJ2-7 . TRBV2 ASSQTPGQGYEQY
11 TRBJ1-1 . TRBV5-4 ASSPTGDTEAF
11 TRBJ2-1 . TRBV3-1/TRBV3-2 ASSTWASGEQF
12 TRBJ2-3 . TRBV9 ASSVALRTDTQY
10 TRBJ2-5 . TRBV7-6 ASSLAGQTQY
15 TRBJ2-3 . TRBV9 ASSDGTSGGRTDTQY
11 TRBJ2-1 . TRBV6-5 ASSSPGVDEQF
14 TRBJ2-3 . TRBV11-3 ASSLGDGGPTDTQY
12 TRBJ2-3 . TRBV10-1 ASSDRGSTDTQY
13 TRBJ2-7 . TRBV7-2 ASSFGGSKVYEQY
15 TRBJ2-3 . TRBV7-2 ASSFSSSGGSTDTQY
12 TRBJ2-1 . TRBV5-1 ASSSTRQGSEQF
18 TRBJ1-5 . TRBV5-1 ASLQELISPGVPSNQPQH
12 TRBJ2-5 few TRBV4-1 ASSQYGRGETQY
12 TRBJ1-2 . TRBV29-1 SVEPTGAEKGYT
14 TRBJ2-3 . TRBV27 ASSLGPTGGSDTQY
12 TRBJ1-1 . TRBV9 ASHPGGVNTEAF
16 TRBJ2-3 . TRBV4-3 ASSQDPSARYSTDTQY
11 TRBJ1-1 . TRBV10-1 ASSLTQNTEAF
14 TRBJ1-5 . TRBV19 ASSIPQFDGNQPQH
13 TRBJ1-5 . TRBV27 ASSSFQGRNQPQH
13 TRBJ2-5 . TRBV7-9 ASSLPSGGDETQY
13 TRBJ2-1 . TRBV5-1 ASSWGTSGRNEQF
15 TRBJ2-7 . TRBV5-1 ASSLELAGGPGYEQY
13 TRBJ1-1 . TRBV7-3 ASSATDREDTEAF
14 TRBJ2-3 once TRBV4-1 ASSQVGGPSTDTQY
14 TRBJ1-1 . TRBV5-1 ASRSRGGGLDTEAF